Described below is a single TCR beta chain sequence and its context. The germline gives CDR1 SGDLS, CDR2 YYNGEE. The CDR3 runs to 14 residues. V gave up 6 bases and J gave up 2 bases, with 14 bases separating them. Per the original data handling: Reference gene primer amplification gave estimated nucleated cell counts. Assay: immunoSEQ multiplex PCR; the TCRdb copy retains only in-frame clones and omits some. The V and J calls and clone size are taken from that table; D and trimming were inferred from the DNA. The table includes about 250,000 clones, about 91% detected once. The data belong to a study of blood T cell repertoires in COVID-19. At the level of the study: COVID-19 samples from acute and convalescent phases originated in the United States, Italy and Spain. The cDNA or gDNA used as material had been derived from T cells, B-cell-depleted T cells, or PBMCs.

The receptor was isolated from a man older than 75 with acute or convalescent COVID-19. The V and J genes are TRBV9 and TRBJ1-1; D ambiguous. Sequencing input: peripheral blood. In nucleotides, the CDR3 is TGTGCCAGCACACGGGTGAACACAAACACTGAAGCTTTCTTT. This encodes CASTRVNTNTEAFF.